The rows below give T cell receptor beta chains drawn from one sample of a study of blood T cell repertoires in COVID-19. Some clones are missing from TCRdb's copy, which holds only in-frame ones; the method was immunoSEQ multiplex PCR. Among about 420,000 clones listed, about 90% were seen once. Specimen: peripheral blood. These receptors were taken from a man younger than 35 with COVID-19, enrolled during active disease. Both conserved end residues are part of each CDR3. Each record gives: V gene, J gene, clone size, D gene, CDR3 protein, CDR3 DNA. A D gene is named only where the DNA matches it firmly. Size is stated for part of the rows, as once, few or many counts, or as a class when the clone is expanded.

TRBV7-9,TRBJ2-1,-,-,CASSPRDNEQFF,TGTGCCAGCAGCCCCCGGGACAATGAGCAGTTCTTC
TRBV6-6,TRBJ2-1,-,-,CASSFLEYNEQFF,TGTGCCAGCAGTTTCCTAGAGTACAATGAGCAGTTCTTC
TRBV15,TRBJ1-3,-,-,CATSRDVGHTIYF,TGTGCCACCAGCAGAGATGTGGGCCACACCATATATTTT
TRBV10-3,TRBJ2-3,-,TRBD2,CAISESGSGAGGADTQYF,TGTGCCATCAGTGAGTCGGGGTCAGGAGCGGGAGGGGCAGATACGCAGTATTTT
TRBV5-5,TRBJ2-5,-,TRBD2,CASSFESSGGADRKTQYF,TGTGCCAGCAGCTTTGAGTCAAGCGGGGGGGCCGATAGAAAGACCCAGTACTTC
TRBV9,TRBJ2-6,-,-,CASKGSGANVLTF,TGTGCCAGCAAGGGGTCTGGGGCCAACGTCCTGACTTTC
TRBV10-1,TRBJ2-5,-,TRBD2,CASSDRTSGQETQYF,TGCGCCAGCAGTGATCGGACTAGCGGCCAAGAGACCCAGTACTTC
TRBV27,TRBJ1-6,-,TRBD1,CASSVTGGSSYNSPLHF,TGTGCCAGCAGTGTAACAGGGGGGAGCTCCTATAATTCACCCCTCCACTTT
TRBV6-6,TRBJ2-2,-,TRBD2,CASRPSRGGTTGELFF,TGTGCCAGCAGACCCTCGCGGGGGGGCACTACCGGGGAGCTGTTTTTT
TRBV7-8,TRBJ1-5,-,-,CASSLTRGRRQPQHF,TGTGCCAGCAGCTTAACCAGGGGCAGGCGGCAGCCCCAGCATTTT
TRBV7-2,TRBJ2-1,-,-,CASRYAEEQFF,TGTGCCAGCAGGTACGCGGAGGAGCAGTTCTTC
TRBV30,TRBJ1-6,-,-,CAWSPPGLVYSPLHF,TGTGCCTGGAGTCCACCGGGACTGGTCTATTCACCCCTCCACTTT
TRBV6-4,TRBJ2-3,-,-,CASSTDGGTQYF,TGTGCCAGCTCTACCGACGGAGGTACGCAGTATTTT
TRBV7-8,TRBJ2-7,-,TRBD2,CASSFAGSGSAYEQYF,TGTGCCAGCAGCTTCGCCGGTAGCGGGAGTGCCTACGAGCAGTACTTC
TRBV2,TRBJ2-1,-,-,CASSERWAGKKFF,TGTGCCAGCAGTGAACGGTGGGCGGGAAAGAAGTTCTTC
TRBV2,TRBJ2-7,-,-,CASSSLARINHEQYF,TGTGCCAGCAGTTCCCTAGCGCGAATTAACCACGAGCAGTACTTC
TRBV19,TRBJ1-4,few,-,CASKRSLNEKLFF,TGTGCCAGTAAGCGCAGTCTTAATGAAAAACTGTTTTTT
TRBV11-3,TRBJ2-7,-,-,CASSPGGYEQYF,TGTGCCAGCAGCCCCGGAGGTTACGAGCAGTACTTC
TRBV7-9,TRBJ2-1,-,TRBD1,CASSTGTGYNEQFF,TGTGCCAGCAGCACCGGGACAGGGTACAATGAGCAGTTCTTC
TRBV13,TRBJ2-3,-,-,CASSLNRVHGTDTQYF,TGTGCCAGCAGCTTGAACAGGGTCCATGGCACAGATACGCAGTATTTT
TRBV6-5,TRBJ2-7,-,TRBD1,CASSTGQGAYEQYF,TGTGCCAGCAGCACTGGACAGGGGGCCTACGAGCAGTACTTC
TRBV2,TRBJ1-5,-,-,CASSEGDYGNQPQHF,TGTGCCAGCAGTGAGGGGGACTACGGCAATCAGCCCCAGCATTTT
TRBV27,TRBJ2-1,-,TRBD2,CASSLRGGSNEQFF,TGTGCCAGCAGTTTACGGGGGGGAAGCAATGAGCAGTTCTTC
TRBV19,TRBJ2-3,-,TRBD1,CASSWDSRSTDTQYF,TGTGCCAGTAGCTGGGACAGCCGGTCCACAGATACGCAGTATTTT
TRBV6-5,TRBJ2-7,few,TRBD1,CASSSRQGAPLLEQYF,TGTGCCAGCAGTTCACGACAGGGGGCGCCCCTTCTCGAGCAGTACTTC
TRBV18,TRBJ1-1,-,TRBD1,CASSRDRVNTEAFF,TGTGCCAGCTCACGCGACAGGGTGAACACTGAAGCTTTCTTT
TRBV19,TRBJ1-1,-,-,CASSIIPNTEAFF,TGTGCCAGTAGTATTATCCCGAACACTGAAGCTTTCTTT
TRBV2,TRBJ1-1,-,TRBD1,CASSEGTGVMNTEAFF,TGTGCCAGCAGTGAGGGGACAGGCGTTATGAACACTGAAGCTTTCTTT
TRBV28,TRBJ1-5,-,-,CASISASTGQPQHF,TGTGCCAGCATTTCTGCCTCGACGGGGCAGCCCCAGCATTTT
TRBV2,TRBJ1-4,-,TRBD1,CAGRDRGLEKLFF,TGTGCCGGCAGGGACAGGGGGCTTGAAAAACTGTTTTTT
TRBV9,TRBJ2-6,-,-,CASSVAAGVPSGANVLTF,TGTGCCAGCAGCGTAGCCGCAGGGGTCCCCTCTGGGGCCAACGTCCTGACTTTC
TRBV6-5,TRBJ2-2,-,-,CASRASGRFTGELFF,TGTGCCAGCAGAGCCTCAGGTCGCTTCACCGGGGAGCTGTTTTTT